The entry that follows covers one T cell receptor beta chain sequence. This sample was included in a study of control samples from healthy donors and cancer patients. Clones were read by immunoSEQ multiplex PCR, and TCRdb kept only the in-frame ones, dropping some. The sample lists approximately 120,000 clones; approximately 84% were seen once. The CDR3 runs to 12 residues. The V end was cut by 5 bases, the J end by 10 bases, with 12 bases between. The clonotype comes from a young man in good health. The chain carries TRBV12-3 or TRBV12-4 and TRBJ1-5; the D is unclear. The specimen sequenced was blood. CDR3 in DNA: TGTGCCAGCAGTCTCCCCGGGGTCCCCCAGCATTTT. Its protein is CASSLPGVPQHF.